The source of this TCR beta chain is a study of blood T cell repertoires in COVID-19. This table comes from immunoSEQ multiplex PCR, and its TCRdb copy is limited to in-frame clones, with some not included. The sample has around 140,000 clones; around 81% are singletons. The germline gives CDR1 LNHDA, CDR2 SQIVND (reference sequence). This CDR3 spans 15 amino acids. The ends lost 6 bases at V and 7 bases at J; junction bases unmatched: 8. The sequencing sample was made of peripheral blood. This clonotype originated in a human donor in a cohort sampled during active COVID-19. The V gene is TRBV19, the J gene TRBJ2-1; the match to TRBD1 covers 11 bases. This CDR3 reads CASRRDRGDLNEQFF. CDR3 coding DNA: TGTGCCAGTAGGCGGGACAGGGGGGATTTGAATGAGCAGTTCTTC.